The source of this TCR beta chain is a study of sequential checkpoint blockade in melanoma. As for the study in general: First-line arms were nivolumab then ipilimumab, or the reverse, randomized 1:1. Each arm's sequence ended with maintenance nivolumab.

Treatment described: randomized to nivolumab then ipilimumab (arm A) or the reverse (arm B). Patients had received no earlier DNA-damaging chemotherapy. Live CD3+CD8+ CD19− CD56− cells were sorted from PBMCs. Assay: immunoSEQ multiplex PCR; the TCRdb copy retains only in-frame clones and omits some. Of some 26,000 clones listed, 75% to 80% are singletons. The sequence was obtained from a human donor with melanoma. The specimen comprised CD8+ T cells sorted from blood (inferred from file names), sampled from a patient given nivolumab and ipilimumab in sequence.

Written as DNA, the CDR3 is TGTGCCAGCAGCTCCGAGAGGGGCGCCGGGGGAAGGCCCCTCCACTTT. It yields the protein CASSSERGAGGRPLHF. The genes are TRBV5-4 and TRBJ1-6, with D possibly matching TRBD1 (5 bases). The V and J ends lost 3 bases and 13 bases respectively, with 23 bases between them. The CDR3 runs to 16 residues. Germline CDR1 and CDR2: SGHNT and YYREEE (reference sequence). The full variable domain, its missing parts supplied by reference TRBV5-4 and TRBJ1-6, is ETGVTQSPTHLIKTRGQQVTLRCSSQSGHNTVSWYQQALGQGPQFIFQYYREEENGRGNFPPRFSGLQFPNYSSELNVNALELDDSALYLCASSSERGAGGRPLHFGNGTRLTVT.